Listed below are T cell receptor beta chains from one sample, sequenced in a study of naive and memory T cell subsets. TCRdb passed the 5' RACE reads through MiXCR, listing each CDR3 protein once. The data contain 30,000 to 40,000 distinct CDR3 sequences, around 15% of them seen just once; the ten biggest clones take up 2% to 3%. These TCRs come from a female donor in good health. The CDR3 runs from the conserved cysteine through the conserved F or W. Fields, in order: clone size, D gene, J gene, V gene, CDR3 DNA, CDR3 protein. A D gene is named only where the DNA matches it firmly. Clone size is not always given. Where it is, it says once, few, many or a class for expanded clones.

>few|TRBD1|TRBJ2-5|TRBV29-1
TGCAGCGTTGTTATTCTCGTAGTGGACAGGGGGCTACAAGAGACCCAGTACTTC
CSVVILVVDRGLQETQYF
>-|TRBD1|TRBJ1-1|TRBV6-6
TGTGCCAGCAGTCAGACAGGGGGCCGGGAAGCTTTCTTT
CASSQTGGREAFF
>-|TRBD2|TRBJ2-1|TRBV20-1
TGCAGTGCTAGGCCCCTCGCGGGGGGGCCAAGCTCCTACAATGAGCAGTTCTTC
CSARPLAGGPSSYNEQFF
>medium-sized|TRBD2|TRBJ2-3|TRBV7-6
TGTGCCAGCAGCTTAGTCCCTAGCGGGGGATCCACAGATACGCAGTATTTT
CASSLVPSGGSTDTQYF
>few|TRBD1|TRBJ1-1|TRBV7-2
TGTGCCAGCAGCCCTCACAGGGGGCGGGTGAACACTGAAGCTTTCTTT
CASSPHRGRVNTEAFF
>few|-|TRBJ1-1|TRBV12-3/TRBV12-4
TGTGCCAGCAGTTTAGTACAGGGCTCCACTGAAGCTTTCTTT
CASSLVQGSTEAFF
>-|-|TRBJ2-2|TRBV12-3/TRBV12-4
TGTGCCAGCAGTTTAGCGCTTGGGCAGGGGACCGGGGAGCTGTTTTTT
CASSLALGQGTGELFF
>many|TRBD1|TRBJ1-1|TRBV29-1
TGCAGCGTTAGGGGACAGTTGGGTAGGGGAAACACTGAAGCTTTCTTT
CSVRGQLGRGNTEAFF
>many|-|TRBJ1-1|TRBV19
TGTGCCAGTAGTAGGTGGGGCGGGTTTCCTGAAGCTTTCTTT
CASSRWGGFPEAFF
>many|-|TRBJ2-1|TRBV12-1
TGTGCCAGCAGCTCTGGACTAGCGGGGGGGGGTTACAATGAGCAGTTCTTC
CASSSGLAGGGYNEQFF
>many|-|TRBJ1-1|TRBV29-1
TGCAGCACCCGACGTCAAGACACTGAAGCTTTCTTT
CSTRRQDTEAFF
>few|-|TRBJ1-1|TRBV6-6
TGTGCCAGCAGAATACTCATCCGGGACACTGAAGCTTTCTTT
CASRILIRDTEAFF
>-|TRBD2|TRBJ2-5|TRBV12-3/TRBV12-4
TGTGCCAGCCTAATAGGGACTAGCAGAGAGACCCAGTACTTC
CASLIGTSRETQYF
>-|TRBD1|TRBJ1-2|TRBV5-6
TGTGCCAGCACATTGCCGGGAGGGGGCCCCGACTTTTACTATGGCTACACCTTC
CASTLPGGGPDFYYGYTF
>-|-|TRBJ1-6|TRBV20-1
TGCAGTGCTAGAGACCCCCACGCGGGTTCACCCCTCCACTTT
CSARDPHAGSPLHF
>many|-|TRBJ2-3|TRBV20-1
TGCAGTGCTAGAGAACTGCGGGCAGATACGCAGTATTTT
CSARELRADTQYF
>-|-|TRBJ2-7|TRBV6-2/TRBV6-3
TGTGCCAGCAGGAATCTCTACGAGCAGTACTTC
CASRNLYEQYF
>medium-sized|TRBD2|TRBJ2-5|TRBV11-2
TGTGCCAGCAGCCCAGGACTAGCGGAGACCCAGTACTTC
CASSPGLAETQYF
>few|TRBD1|TRBJ1-2|TRBV5-5
TGTGCCAGCAGCTTGGCTCATGGACAGGGGGCAAATGGCTACACCTTC
CASSLAHGQGANGYTF
>-|-|TRBJ2-6|TRBV5-1
TGCGCCAGCAGCTTGGAACCAGGGCCTGTACGCTCTGGGGCCAACGTCCTGACTTTC
CASSLEPGPVRSGANVLTF
>few|TRBD2|TRBJ2-5|TRBV12-3/TRBV12-4
TGTGCCAGCACTCTAGCGGGGGGGTTCCAAGAGACCCAGTACTTC
CASTLAGGFQETQYF
>-|-|TRBJ2-7|TRBV3-1
TGTGCCAGCAGCCAGGACGGGACGTGCTCCTACGAGCAGTACTTC
CASSQDGTCSYEQYF
>many|-|TRBJ2-7|TRBV29-1
TGCAGCGGGGGGTATCAGAGTTCCGAGCAGTACTTC
CSGGYQSSEQYF
>many|TRBD1|TRBJ2-7|TRBV29-1
TGCAGCGTTGGACAGGGCGGGCAGTACTTC
CSVGQGGQYF
>few|-|TRBJ2-3|TRBV29-1
TGCAGCGTTCTGAATCGGAGATCCACAGATACGCAGTATTTT
CSVLNRRSTDTQYF
>few|-|TRBJ1-5|TRBV6-6
TGTGCCAGCAGTTTCCCGGACAGTAATAGCAATCAGCCCCAGCATTTT
CASSFPDSNSNQPQHF
>-|-|TRBJ2-5|TRBV20-1
TGCAGTGCTAGAAAGGGGGGCTCGGAGACCAAGTACTTC
CSARKGGSETKYF
>-|-|TRBJ2-7|TRBV9
TGTGCCAGCAGCGTAGCCTCCGGGGATAGGAACTTC
CASSVASGDRNF
>few|TRBD2|TRBJ2-7|TRBV7-2
TGTGCCAGCAGCTCCGCCGGGACTAGACTTATCTACGAGCAGTACTTC
CASSSAGTRLIYEQYF
>many|-|TRBJ2-3|TRBV7-2
TGTGCCAGCAGCTTTCTTTTCTTGGCGCAGTATTTT
CASSFLFLAQYF
>many|TRBD2|TRBJ2-4|TRBV11-2
TGTGCCAGCAGCTCTCGGACTAGCGGGGGGGCCATATCCCCGGCCAAAAACATTCAGTACTTC
CASSSRTSGGAISPAKNIQYF
>-|TRBD1|TRBJ1-5|TRBV29-1
TGCAGCGTCGGGACAGGGGAGCCTCATCAGCCCCAGCATTTT
CSVGTGEPHQPQHF
>many|TRBD1|TRBJ2-7|TRBV9
TGTGCCAGCAGCCACTCGGCTGGGACAGGGAACTACGAGCAGTACTTC
CASSHSAGTGNYEQYF
>many|-|TRBJ2-7|TRBV9
TGTGCCAGCAGCGTAGATGCCAACGGGCAGGGCGACGAGCAGTACTTC
CASSVDANGQGDEQYF
>-|-|TRBJ2-3|TRBV6-6
TGTGCCAGCAGGAAAGAATATAGCACAGATACGCAGTATTTT
CASRKEYSTDTQYF
>-|TRBD1|TRBJ2-3|TRBV7-3
TGTGCCAGCAGCGAGGGTGTCGGCAGGGGGAAGTTGGATACGCAGTATTTT
CASSEGVGRGKLDTQYF
>-|TRBD1|TRBJ2-5|TRBV27
TGTGCCAGCAGTACCACGGGACAGGGGGGCGAGACCCAGTACTTC
CASSTTGQGGETQYF
>medium-sized|TRBD2|TRBJ2-3|TRBV2
TGTGCCAGCAAGGCGGGGGGCGCAGATACGCAGTATTTT
CASKAGGADTQYF
>few|-|TRBJ2-3|TRBV6-1
TGTGCCAGCAGTGAGGGCTTCAGCACAGATACGCAGTATTTT
CASSEGFSTDTQYF
>-|TRBD2|TRBJ2-3|TRBV7-6
TGTGCCAGCAGCCAGAGGGCTAGCGGGGGTACAGATACGCAGTATTTT
CASSQRASGGTDTQYF
>many|TRBD1|TRBJ2-3|TRBV7-2
TGTGCCAGCAGGGACAGGGGTGAGGATACGCAGTATTTT
CASRDRGEDTQYF
>many|-|TRBJ1-2|TRBV9
TGTGCCAGCAGCCCTCAGGGAGGGGCGGTAGGCTATGGCTACACCTTC
CASSPQGGAVGYGYTF
>-|-|TRBJ2-5|TRBV3-1
TGTGCCAGCAGCCAGACCCGGGGCCGGGGAGAGACCCAGTACTTC
CASSQTRGRGETQYF
>-|TRBD1|TRBJ1-1|TRBV5-1
TGCGCCAGCAGCTTCGGACAGGAAACTGAAGCTTTCTTT
CASSFGQETEAFF
>-|TRBD1|TRBJ1-1|TRBV28
TGTGCCAGCATCGACAGGGCGTCCGATACTCAAATAGCTTTCTTT
CASIDRASDTQIAFF
>many|TRBD2|TRBJ2-2|TRBV29-1
TGCAGCGTTCTAGCGGTGAACACCGGGGAGCTGTTTTTT
CSVLAVNTGELFF
>many|-|TRBJ1-5|TRBV12-2
TGTGCAAGTCGCTTATGCGCAGGGGGAGTTTGTAGCAATCAGCCCCAGCATTTT
CASRLCAGGVCSNQPQHF
>many|-|TRBJ2-3|TRBV6-5
TGTGCCAGCCAGGGGTATTATGAATTAGATACGCAGTATTTT
CASQGYYELDTQYF
>many|-|TRBJ2-1|TRBV5-1
TGCGCCAGCAGCTCGAACGGTATCAATGAGCAGTTCTTC
CASSSNGINEQFF
>-|-|TRBJ1-2|TRBV7-8
TGTGCCAGCAGCTCCAGGGTGGGCTATGGCTACACCTTC
CASSSRVGYGYTF
>many|TRBD1|TRBJ2-7|TRBV29-1
TGCAGCGTTGATGTGGTAGGGACAGGGAACTACGAGCAGTACTTC
CSVDVVGTGNYEQYF
>-|TRBD2|TRBJ2-7|TRBV6-6
TGTGCCAGCGGGGGGGTACAGGCGACCTACGAGCAGTACTTC
CASGGVQATYEQYF
>medium-sized|-|TRBJ2-5|TRBV4-2
TGTGCCAGCAGCCAAGGTACAGGGAGTGAGACCCAGTACTTC
CASSQGTGSETQYF
>medium-sized|-|TRBJ1-1|TRBV6-5
TGTGCCAGCAGTTACCTAACCGGGACCAATGAAGCTTTCTTT
CASSYLTGTNEAFF
>many|-|TRBJ2-5|TRBV27
TGTGCCAGCAGTTCGTCCGGGACATATGGGGAGACCCAGTACTTC
CASSSSGTYGETQYF
>once|-|TRBJ1-5|TRBV6-1
TGTGCCAGCAGTAACGGGGTGGGGAACGAACTCCAGCATTTT
CASSNGVGNELQHF
>-|-|TRBJ2-1|TRBV20-1
TGCAGTGCTCCGCACCCTCAGGGCGTTTTAATATATGAGCAGTTCTTC
CSAPHPQGVLIYEQFF